Each of the 29 T cell receptor beta chains below was sequenced from the same sample in a study of blood T cell repertoires in COVID-19. The table came from immunoSEQ multiplex PCR; TCRdb's copy has only in-frame clones and leaves some out. The sample has just over 300,000 clones; approximately 89% are singletons. Sequencing was done on a sample of peripheral blood. These receptors all come from a woman in her twenties or thirties with COVID-19, enrolled during active disease.

The V gene is TRBV24-1, the J gene TRBJ2-1; perhaps TRBD1 as D (6 bases). The V gene's germline CDR1 is KGHDR and CDR2 SFDVKD. The CDR3 loop spans 16 amino acids. With 5 bases removed from V and 0 bases from J, the gap between germline ends came to 13 bases. CDR3 DNA: TGTGCCACCAGTGGTCAACAGGGCCTCTCCTACAATGAGCAGTTCTTC. It translates to CATSGQQGLSYNEQFF.

The chain is built from TRBV5-1 and TRBJ1-2, with 8 bases lining up with TRBD1. V lost 2 bases and J lost 6; bases outside the gene matches: 6. Per the germline V gene, CDR1 is SGHRS and CDR2 is YFSETQ. This CDR3 comprises 14 residues. CDR3 residues: CASSFRETGDGYTF. The CDR3 DNA reads TGCGCCAGCAGCTTTAGGGAGACAGGGGATGGCTACACCTTC.

The V gene is TRBV21-1, the J gene TRBJ2-6; the table's D call TRBD1 went unverified against the DNA. TRBV21-1 is termed a pseudogene. The CDR3 runs 18 residues. CDR3 sequence (DNA): TGTGCCAGCAGCAGTCGGACAGGGGGAGATGCTGGGGCCAACGTCCTGACTTTC. Translated: CASSSRTGGDAGANVLTF.

CDR3 sequence: CASSYGTGDWNSPLHF. The CDR3 nucleotides are TGTGCCAGCAGTTACGGGACAGGGGATTGGAATTCACCCCTCCACTTT. The genes are TRBV28 and TRBJ1-6, with 10 bases that match TRBD1. Germline V gene sequence: CDR1 MDHEN, CDR2 SYDVKM. Trimming at V came to 4 bases and at J to 7 bases, leaving 7 bases not matched to a gene. The CDR3 spans 16 residues.

The CDR3 region is CASSLGDRASSPLHF. DNA of the CDR3: TGTGCCAGCAGCTTGGGGGACAGGGCCAGTTCACCCCTCCACTTT. The chain recombines TRBV5-6 with TRBJ1-6; 9 bases match TRBD1. Germline trimming cut 0 bases from V and 9 bases from J; bases unmatched to any gene: 4. The germline V gene encodes CDR1 SGHDT and CDR2 YYEEEE. The CDR3 is 15 amino acids.

The chain links TRBV9 to TRBJ2-2, with D perhaps matching TRBD2 (5 bases). Germline V gene data show CDR1 as SGDLS and CDR2 as YYNGEE. The V end was cut by 0 bases, the J end by 6 bases, with 30 bases between. The CDR3 sequence is 21 residues long. CDR3 sequence (DNA): TGTGCCAGCAGCGTAGTTCCATTGGGTGGAGGATTAGCCTCGGGTTCCGGGGAGCTGTTTTTT. Protein sequence: CASSVVPLGGGLASGSGELFF. The complete variable domain, with remaining parts taken from reference TRBV9 and TRBJ2-2, reads DSGVTQTPKHLITATGQRVTLRCSPRSGDLSVYWYQQSLDQGLQFLIQYYNGEERAKGNILERFSAQQFPDLHSELNLSSLELGDSALYFCASSVVPLGGGLASGSGELFFGEGSRLTVL.

The rearrangement links TRBV5-4 to TRBJ1-2, with a weak D call TRBD1 (5 bases). This CDR3 region has 17 residues. V was clipped by 4 bases and J by 4 bases, with 23 bases between them. The germline CDR1 and CDR2 sequences are SGHNT and YYREEE (reference sequence). The CDR3 sequence: CASSPDVGGGLSYGYTF. CDR3 nucleotides: TGTGCCAGCAGCCCCGATGTCGGCGGGGGTTTATCCTATGGCTACACCTTC.

This chain connects TRBV6-1 to TRBJ2-2, with D possibly matching TRBD2 (5 bases). CDR1 MNHNS and CDR2 SASEGT come from the germline V gene. V lost 2 bases, J lost 9 bases, and 13 bases lay in between. This CDR3 contains 14 residues. In nucleotides, the CDR3 is TGTGCCAGCAGTGAATATCTGGGGAGAAGGGAGCTGTTTTTT. Its translation: CASSEYLGRRELFF.

V is TRBV28 and J is TRBJ1-4; no clear D. Germline V gene lookup returns CDR1 MDHEN and CDR2 SYDVKM. This CDR3 contains 15 residues. Trimming cost V 2 bases and J 3 bases, with 10 bases left between them. CDR3 DNA: TGTGCCAGCAGTTTAGGGGAGGGCCCTAATGAAAAACTGTTTTTT. This gives the protein CASSLGEGPNEKLFF.

The chain uses TRBV6-5 and TRBJ2-5, with D perhaps matching TRBD1 (8 bases). Germline V gene lookup returns CDR1 MNHEY and CDR2 SVGAGI. The CDR3 extends over 13 amino acids. Deletions cut 4 bases from V and 7 bases from J, with 13 bases between. CDR3 nucleotide sequence: TGTGCCAGCAGTTCGTACAGGGGGGGGACCCAGTACTTC. Its translation is CASSSYRGGTQYF.

This chain joins TRBV9 and TRBJ1-5; a weak D match, TRBD1 (5 bases). Germline V CDR1 and CDR2: SGDLS, YYNGEE. The CDR3 sequence is 15 residues long. V was clipped by 4 bases and J by 0 bases, with 11 bases between them. The CDR3 protein is CASSSSGGSNQPQHF. Written as DNA, the CDR3 is TGTGCCAGCAGCTCTTCGGGGGGTAGCAATCAGCCCCAGCATTTT. The full variable domain, rest sourced from reference TRBV9 and TRBJ1-5, is DSGVTQTPKHLITATGQRVTLRCSPRSGDLSVYWYQQSLDQGLQFLIQYYNGEERAKGNILERFSAQQFPDLHSELNLSSLELGDSALYFCASSSSGGSNQPQHFGDGTRLSIL.

The chain carries TRBV2 and TRBJ1-2; no firm D call. The CDR3 loop spans 13 amino acids. Deletions cut 8 bases from V and 4 bases from J, with 14 bases between. Germline CDR1 reads SNHLY; CDR2 reads FYNNEI. The CDR3 bases are TGTGCCAGCCTTTTGTCAGATCCCTATGGCTACACCTTC. Its translation is CASLLSDPYGYTF. Complete variable domain (other parts from reference TRBV2 and TRBJ1-2): EPEVTQTPSHQVTQMGQEVILRCVPISNHLYFYWYRQILGQKVEFLVSFYNNEISEKSEIFDDQFSVERPDGSNFTLKIRSTKLEDSAMYFCASLLSDPYGYTFGSGTRLTVV.

The rearrangement joins TRBV4-2 to TRBJ2-1, with 11 positions matching TRBD2. The germline CDR1 and CDR2 sequences are LGHNA and YNFKEQ. The ends lost 0 bases at V and 7 bases at J; junction bases unmatched: 5. The length of the CDR3 is 16 residues. CDR3 sequence: CASSQDQGLAGNEQFF. For the CDR3, the DNA is TGTGCCAGCAGCCAAGATCAAGGACTAGCGGGTAATGAGCAGTTCTTC.

The chain recombines TRBV7-9 with TRBJ1-2, with 8 bases lining up with TRBD1. The germline CDR1 and CDR2 sequences are SEHNR and FQNEAQ (reference sequence). J gave up 6 bases and V 3 bases, and 9 bases lay outside the gene matches. This CDR3 region has 15 residues. CDR3 in DNA: TGTGCCAGCAGCTTGCCCGGGACAGGACGCCATGGCTACACCTTC. As protein: CASSLPGTGRHGYTF.

CDR3 sequence reads: CSVVVQGFPEAFF. CDR3 DNA sequence: TGCAGCGTTGTTGTACAGGGGTTTCCTGAAGCTTTCTTT. This chain uses TRBV29-1 with TRBJ1-1; 7 nucleotides agree with TRBD1. Germline V gene lookup returns CDR1 SQVTM and CDR2 ANQGSEA. The CDR3 spans 13 residues. Germline trimming cut 4 bases from V and 6 bases from J; bases unmatched to any gene: 8.

This chain joins TRBV30 and TRBJ1-6; no firm D call. The germline V gene encodes CDR1 GTSNPN and CDR2 SVGIG (reference sequence). Trimming removed 1 base from V and 0 bases from J, with 16 bases in between. The CDR3 contains 18 residues. The CDR3 protein is CAWSAPRTASSYNSPLHF. The DNA of the CDR3 is TGTGCCTGGAGTGCTCCCAGGACTGCTAGCTCCTATAATTCACCCCTCCACTTT.

The J gene is TRBJ2-1, the V gene TRBV2; the match to TRBD2 covers 9 bases. V trimming: 8 bases; J trimming: 5 bases; junction bases outside the gene matches: 10. CDR1 is SNHLY, CDR2 FYNNEI, per germline. This CDR3 contains 15 residues. The CDR3 loop is CASGGERGVDNEQFF. In nucleotides, the CDR3 is TGTGCCAGCGGGGGTGAGCGGGGGGTAGACAATGAGCAGTTCTTC.

The gene calls are TRBV5-4 and TRBJ1-1; TRBD1 agrees at 7 bases. The ends lost 4 bases at V and 4 bases at J; junction bases unmatched: 7. The CDR3 is made up of 14 amino acids. Germline lookup yields CDR1 SGHNT and CDR2 YYREEE (reference sequence). The CDR3 reads CASSLKTGSTEAFF. DNA for the CDR3: TGTGCCAGCAGCCTCAAGACAGGGTCCACTGAAGCTTTCTTT.

The chain couples TRBV5-6 to TRBJ1-4; 10 bases fit TRBD1. The V gene end was trimmed by 3 bases and the J gene end by 7 bases; junction bases not matched to a gene: 9. This CDR3 contains 16 residues. In germline, CDR1 is SGHDT, CDR2 YYEEEE. The CDR3 loop is CASSSARDRGAEKLFF. DNA for the CDR3: TGTGCCAGCAGCTCCGCCCGGGACAGGGGCGCTGAAAAACTGTTTTTT. The variable domain in full, with the rest retrieved from reference TRBV5-6 and TRBJ1-4, is DAGVTQSPTHLIKTRGQQVTLRCSPKSGHDTVSWYQQALGQGPQFIFQYYEEEERQRGNFPDRFSGHQFPNYSSELNVNALLLGDSALYLCASSSARDRGAEKLFFGSGTQLSVL.

The chain employs TRBV3-1 (or the pseudogene TRBV3-2) and TRBJ1-5; D remains ambiguous. The CDR3 has 15 residues. Between the trimmed V and J ends, which lost 1 base and 5 bases, there was a span of 12 bases. Germline CDR1 LGHDT, CDR2 YNNKEL (reference sequence). This chain's CDR3 is CASSQGTVSDQPQHF. The CDR3 DNA follows: TGTGCCAGCAGCCAAGGCACAGTGTCTGATCAGCCCCAGCATTTT.

The chain employs TRBV18 and TRBJ1-4; no firm D call. The CDR3 covers 13 residues. The V and J ends lost 4 bases and 2 bases respectively, with 5 bases between them. CDR1 and CDR2 (germline): KGHSH, LQKENI. In DNA, the CDR3 is TGTGCCAGCTCACGCTACACTAATGAAAAACTGTTTTTT. It codes for CASSRYTNEKLFF.

V is TRBV7-8 and J is TRBJ1-5; possibly TRBD1 for D (5 bases). CDR3 length: 17 amino acids. V gave up 1 base and J gave up 5 bases, with 18 bases separating them. CDR1 and CDR2 (germline): SGHVS, FQNEAQ. CDR3 nucleotide sequence: TGTGCCAGCAGCTTAGGGCCCCGAGGCAGGGAGGATCAGCCCCAGCATTTT. Protein sequence: CASSLGPRGREDQPQHF.

The table lists this clone with a count of one. Other DNA sequences in this specimen translate into the identical CDR3. The chain couples TRBV7-2 to TRBJ2-3; 8 nucleotides agree with TRBD2. Per the germline V gene, CDR1 is SGHTA and CDR2 is FQGNSA. V lost 4 bases, J lost 3 bases, and 3 bases stayed unmatched. This CDR3 has 14 residues. Here the CDR3 reads CASSSGLATDTQYF. The CDR3 nucleotides read TGTGCCAGCAGCTCTGGACTAGCAACAGATACGCAGTATTTT.

Details on this clone: The same CDR3 arises from other DNA sequences in this sample as well. The rearrangement uses TRBV2 and TRBJ2-1; 9 bases are shared with TRBD2. Germline V gene data show CDR1 as SNHLY and CDR2 as FYNNEI. The ends lost 8 bases at V and 6 bases at J; junction bases unmatched: 2. The CDR3 runs to 12 residues. The CDR3 nucleotides are TGTGCCAGCCGCGGGGGGGGCAATGAGCAGTTCTTC. Amino acid sequence: CASRGGGNEQFF.

In this sample, this clone turned up many times. The chain joins TRBV7-2 to TRBJ1-6, with 8 bases that match TRBD1. Germline assignment: CDR1 SGHTA and CDR2 FQGNSA. The V gene end was trimmed by 6 bases and the J gene end by 6 bases; junction bases not matched to a gene: 7. There are 15 residues in the CDR3. The CDR3: CASRDRGDINSPLHF. The DNA for the CDR3 is TGTGCCAGCAGAGACAGGGGCGATATTAATTCACCCCTCCACTTT.

The chain couples TRBV7-6 to TRBJ2-6, with 9 bases aligning to TRBD1. V lost 5 bases, J lost 3 bases, and 5 bases stayed unmatched. Germline CDR1 and CDR2: SGHVS and FNYEAQ. The CDR3 totals 16 residues. This CDR3 is CASSQQGARGANVLTF. The CDR3, as DNA: TGTGCCAGCAGCCAACAGGGGGCTCGTGGGGCCAACGTCCTGACTTTC.

The gene calls are TRBV2 and TRBJ1-5, with TRBD1 matching 9 bases. The CDR3 contains 15 residues. Germline assignment: CDR1 SNHLY and CDR2 FYNNEI. With 6 bases clipped from V and 3 bases from J, the junction kept 6 bases outside the gene matches. The CDR3 DNA is TGTGCCAGCAGCCGCACAGGGGGCTTCAATCAGCCCCAGCATTTT. This sequence encodes CASSRTGGFNQPQHF.

V and J are TRBV12-3 or TRBV12-4 and TRBJ2-1, with D perhaps matching TRBD2 (6 bases). This CDR3 is 13 amino acids long. Trimming took off 5 bases at V and 7 bases at J, with 12 bases between the two ends. The CDR3 DNA reads as TGTGCCAGCAGTACCTCTAGCGATAATGAGCAGTTCTTC. The encoded protein is CASSTSSDNEQFF.

This clone has only one observation. The junction does not match germline at one end; this may be a read error. The chain has TRBV20-1 and TRBJ1-2, with a possible D match to TRBD1 (5 bases). The CDR3 is made up of 10 amino acids. Germline CDR1 is DFQATT and CDR2 is SNEGSKA (reference sequence). This CDR3 reads CSAEAGTHPF. CDR3 in DNA: TGCAGTGCCGAAGCCGGGACTCACCCCTTC.